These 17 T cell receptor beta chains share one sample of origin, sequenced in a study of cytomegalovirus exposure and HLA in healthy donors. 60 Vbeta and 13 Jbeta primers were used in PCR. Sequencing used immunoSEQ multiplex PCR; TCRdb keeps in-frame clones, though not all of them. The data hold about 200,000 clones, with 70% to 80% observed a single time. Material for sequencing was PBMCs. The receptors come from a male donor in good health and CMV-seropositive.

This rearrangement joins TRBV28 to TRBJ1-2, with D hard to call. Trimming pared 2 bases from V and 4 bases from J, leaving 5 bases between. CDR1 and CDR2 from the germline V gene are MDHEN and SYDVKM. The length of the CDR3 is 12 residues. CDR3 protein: CASSLGGYGYTF. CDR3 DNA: TGTGCCAGCAGTTTAGGCGGCTATGGCTACACCTTC.

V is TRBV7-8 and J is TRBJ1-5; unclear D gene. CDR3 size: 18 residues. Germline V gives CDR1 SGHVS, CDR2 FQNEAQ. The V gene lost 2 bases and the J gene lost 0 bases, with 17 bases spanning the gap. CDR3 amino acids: CASSLTERTVTSNQPQHF. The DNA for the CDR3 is TGTGCCAGCAGCTTAACAGAAAGAACCGTTACTAGCAATCAGCCCCAGCATTTT.

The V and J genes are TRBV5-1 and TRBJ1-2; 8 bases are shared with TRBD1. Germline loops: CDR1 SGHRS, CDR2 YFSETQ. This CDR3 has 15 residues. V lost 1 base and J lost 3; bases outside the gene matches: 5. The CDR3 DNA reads TGCGCCAGCAGCTTGAGTACAGGGGGTGACTATGGCTACACCTTC. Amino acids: CASSLSTGGDYGYTF.

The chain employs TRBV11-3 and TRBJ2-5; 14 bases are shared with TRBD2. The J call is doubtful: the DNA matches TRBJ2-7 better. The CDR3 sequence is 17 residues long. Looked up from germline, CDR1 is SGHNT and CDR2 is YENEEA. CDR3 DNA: TGTGCCAGCAGCCGTGGACTAGCGGGAGGCCCCTCCTACGAGCAGTACTTC. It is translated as CASSRGLAGGPSYEQYF.

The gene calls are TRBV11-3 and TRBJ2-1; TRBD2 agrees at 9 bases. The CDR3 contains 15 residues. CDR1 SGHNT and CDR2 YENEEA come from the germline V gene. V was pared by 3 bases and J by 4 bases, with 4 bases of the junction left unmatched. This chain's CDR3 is CASSFTSGYYNEQFF. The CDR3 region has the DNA TGTGCCAGCAGCTTTACTAGCGGGTATTACAATGAGCAGTTCTTC.

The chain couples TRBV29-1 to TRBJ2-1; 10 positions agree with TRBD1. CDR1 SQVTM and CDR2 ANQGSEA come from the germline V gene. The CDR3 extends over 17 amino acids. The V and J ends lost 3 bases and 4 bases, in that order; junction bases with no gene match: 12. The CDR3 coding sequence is TGCAGCGTTGATGGCTTAACCGGGACAGGGGTTTACAATGAGCAGTTCTTC. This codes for CSVDGLTGTGVYNEQFF.

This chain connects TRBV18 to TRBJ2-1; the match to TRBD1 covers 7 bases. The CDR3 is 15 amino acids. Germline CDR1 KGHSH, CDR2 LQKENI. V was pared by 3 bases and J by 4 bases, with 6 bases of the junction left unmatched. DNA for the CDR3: TGTGCCAGCTCACCCCGGGACAGTGAATACAATGAGCAGTTCTTC. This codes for CASSPRDSEYNEQFF.

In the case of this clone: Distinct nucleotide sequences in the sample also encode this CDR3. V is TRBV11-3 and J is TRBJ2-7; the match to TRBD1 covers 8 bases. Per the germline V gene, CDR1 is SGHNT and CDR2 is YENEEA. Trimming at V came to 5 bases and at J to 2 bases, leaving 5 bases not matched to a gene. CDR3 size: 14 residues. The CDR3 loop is CASSPGQGPYEQYF. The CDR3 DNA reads TGTGCCAGCAGCCCCGGACAGGGCCCCTACGAGCAGTACTTC.

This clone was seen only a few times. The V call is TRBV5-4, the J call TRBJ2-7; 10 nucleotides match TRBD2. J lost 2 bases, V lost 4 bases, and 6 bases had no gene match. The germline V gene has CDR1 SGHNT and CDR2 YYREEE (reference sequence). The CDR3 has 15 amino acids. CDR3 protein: CASSVPSGGPYEQYF. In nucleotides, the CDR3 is TGTGCCAGCAGCGTGCCTAGCGGGGGCCCCTACGAGCAGTACTTC.

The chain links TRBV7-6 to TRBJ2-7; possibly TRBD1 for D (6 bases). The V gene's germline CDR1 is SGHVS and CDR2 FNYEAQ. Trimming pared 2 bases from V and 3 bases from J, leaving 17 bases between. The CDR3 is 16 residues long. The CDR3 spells CASSLISSTGIYEQYF. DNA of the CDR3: TGTGCCAGCAGCTTAATCTCTAGTACAGGGATCTACGAGCAGTACTTC.

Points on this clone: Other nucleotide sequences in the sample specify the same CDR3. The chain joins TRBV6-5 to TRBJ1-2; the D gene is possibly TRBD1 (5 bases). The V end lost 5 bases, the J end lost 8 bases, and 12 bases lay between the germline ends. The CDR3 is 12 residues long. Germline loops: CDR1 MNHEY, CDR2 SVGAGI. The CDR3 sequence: CASSRQGGGYTF. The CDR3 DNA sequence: TGTGCCAGCAGTCGGCAGGGTGGCGGCTACACCTTC.

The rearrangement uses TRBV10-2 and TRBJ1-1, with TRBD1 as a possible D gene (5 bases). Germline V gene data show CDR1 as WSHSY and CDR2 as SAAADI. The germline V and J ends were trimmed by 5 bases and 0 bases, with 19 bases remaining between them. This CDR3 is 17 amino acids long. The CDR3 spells CASSPDLTGLLNTEAFF. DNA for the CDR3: TGCGCCAGCAGTCCTGATTTAACGGGACTCCTGAACACTGAAGCTTTCTTT.

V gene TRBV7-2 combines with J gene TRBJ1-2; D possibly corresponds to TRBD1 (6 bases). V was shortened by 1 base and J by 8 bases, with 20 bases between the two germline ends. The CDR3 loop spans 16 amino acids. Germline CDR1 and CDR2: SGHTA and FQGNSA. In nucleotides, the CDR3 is TGTGCCAGCAGCTTAGAATCTAGGGGGACCGTCGGCGGCTACACCTTC. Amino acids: CASSLESRGTVGGYTF.

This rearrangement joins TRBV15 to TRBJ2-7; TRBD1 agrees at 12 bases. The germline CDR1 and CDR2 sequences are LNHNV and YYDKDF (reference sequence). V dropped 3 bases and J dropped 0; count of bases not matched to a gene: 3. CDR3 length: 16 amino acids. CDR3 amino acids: CATSRGQGALSYEQYF. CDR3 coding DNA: TGTGCCACCAGCAGGGGACAGGGGGCCCTCTCCTACGAGCAGTACTTC.

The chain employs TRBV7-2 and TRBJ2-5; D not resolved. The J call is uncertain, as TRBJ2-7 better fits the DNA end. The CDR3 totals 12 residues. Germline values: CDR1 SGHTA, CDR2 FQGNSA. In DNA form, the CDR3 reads TGTGCCAGCAGCTCATCCTCCTACGAGCAGTACTTC. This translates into CASSSSSYEQYF.

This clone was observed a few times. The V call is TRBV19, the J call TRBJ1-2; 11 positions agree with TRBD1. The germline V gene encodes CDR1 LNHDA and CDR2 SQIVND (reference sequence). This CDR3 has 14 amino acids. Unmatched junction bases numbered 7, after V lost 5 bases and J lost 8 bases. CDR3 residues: CASSVTGTGGGYTF. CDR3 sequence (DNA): TGTGCCAGTAGTGTCACCGGGACAGGGGGAGGCTACACCTTC.

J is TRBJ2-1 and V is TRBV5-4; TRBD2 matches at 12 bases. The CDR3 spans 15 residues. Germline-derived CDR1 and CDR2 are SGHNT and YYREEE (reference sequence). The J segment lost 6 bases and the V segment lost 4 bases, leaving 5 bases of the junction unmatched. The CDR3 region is CASSEGLAGVNEQFF. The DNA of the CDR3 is TGTGCCAGCAGCGAGGGACTAGCGGGTGTCAATGAGCAGTTCTTC.